The 14 T cell receptor beta chains given below trace back to one sample, sequenced in a study of spatial heterogeneity in lung cancer. Time point indicated: sample taken at primary tumor resection. Sequencing was performed on whole RNA extracted from tumor and nontumor lung tissue, or from frozen PBMC, and the material was left unsorted. MiXCR was run by TCRdb on the 5' RACE reads, yielding one entry per CDR3 protein. Seen here are 7,000 or so distinct CDR3 sequences, approximately 21% observed once, and the top ten hold roughly a sixth. Sequencing was performed on PBMCs, taken at surgery. The receptors stem from a female donor with early-stage non-small cell lung cancer.

Within the sample, this clonotype is medium-sized. V gene TRBV20-1 combines with J gene TRBJ1-4; 10 bases are shared with TRBD1. CDR3 length: 13 amino acids. With 4 bases clipped from V and 6 bases from J, the junction kept 2 bases outside the gene matches. From germline, CDR1 is DFQATT and CDR2 SNEGSKA (reference sequence). CDR3: CSAIGQGDEKLFF. For the CDR3, the DNA is TGCAGTGCTATCGGACAGGGGGATGAAAAACTGTTTTTT.

This clonotype was observed a handful of times. The V and J genes are TRBV6-5 and TRBJ1-1, with a possible D match to TRBD1 (6 bases). There are 14 residues in the CDR3. CDR1 and CDR2 (germline): MNHEY, SVGAGI. V lost 5 bases and J 8 bases, leaving 18 bases between the germline ends. The CDR3 region is CASSLGTSAVEAFF. The CDR3 coding sequence is TGTGCCAGCAGTCTCGGGACATCGGCCGTCGAAGCTTTCTTT.

The chain couples TRBV5-4 to TRBJ2-7, with 10 bases that match TRBD1. The CDR3 is 15 amino acids. V was pared by 0 bases and J by 4 bases, with 4 bases of the junction left unmatched. Germline V gene lookup returns CDR1 SGHNT and CDR2 YYREEE (reference sequence). CDR3 bases: TGTGCCAGCAGCTTGGGCGGGGACAGGGGTTACGAGCAGTACTTC. Encoded protein: CASSLGGDRGYEQYF.

This clonotype has a handful of counts. The V and J genes are TRBV2 and TRBJ2-6, with 7 bases that match TRBD1. This CDR3 comprises 18 residues. Trimming cost V 4 bases and J 2 bases; bases outside gene matches: 11. CDR1 is SNHLY and CDR2 is FYNNEI in the germline V gene. The CDR3 DNA sequence: TGTGCCAGCAGTGGTAGACAGGGAATTGCTGCTGGGGCCAACGTCCTGACTTTC. Encoded protein: CASSGRQGIAAGANVLTF.

The rearrangement links TRBV27 to TRBJ2-5, with 9 bases lining up with TRBD1. With V trimmed by 2 bases and J by 8 bases, 6 bases remained unmatched. This CDR3 contains 14 residues. The germline gives CDR1 MNHEY, CDR2 SMNVEV (reference sequence). CDR3 loop: CASSLGQGSLTQYF. The CDR3 DNA reads as TGTGCCAGCAGTTTAGGACAGGGGAGTTTAACCCAGTACTTC.

By share, this clonotype ranks as medium-sized (0.01 to 0.1%). The V call is TRBV27, the J call TRBJ1-1, with D perhaps matching TRBD1 (6 bases). The V end lost 6 bases, the J end lost 4 bases, and 9 bases lay between the germline ends. Germline V gene data show CDR1 as MNHEY and CDR2 as SMNVEV (reference sequence). The CDR3 contains 12 residues. CDR3 nucleotide sequence: TGTGCCAGCAGCACAGGGTTCACTGAAGCTTTCTTT. It yields the protein CASSTGFTEAFF.

This chain connects TRBV7-2 to TRBJ1-5; D unresolved. Trimming left V 4 bases short and J 5 bases short, with 6 bases between. The CDR3 sequence is 12 residues long. CDR1 is SGHTA, CDR2 FQGNSA, per germline. The CDR3 DNA reads as TGTGCCAGCAGCTCGGAGTATCAGCCCCAGCATTTT. It is translated as CASSSEYQPQHF.

The chain combines TRBV6-6 with TRBJ2-3, with no clear D. Germline V gene data show CDR1 as MNHNY and CDR2 as SVGAGI (reference sequence). Deletions cut 7 bases from V and 1 base from J, with 3 bases between. The CDR3 covers 11 residues. The chain's CDR3 is CASTRTDTQYF. In DNA, the CDR3 is TGTGCCAGCACCCGCACAGATACGCAGTATTTT.

Sample share makes this clonotype medium-sized. The chain carries TRBV11-3 and TRBJ2-1; 8 nucleotides align to TRBD2. The CDR3 length is 15 residues. CDR1 is SGHNT and CDR2 is YENEEA in the germline V gene. With V trimmed by 5 bases and J by 7 bases, 10 bases remained unmatched. The chain's CDR3 is CASSPRRTSMNEQFF. CDR3 coding DNA: TGTGCCAGCAGCCCCCGACGGACTAGCATGAATGAGCAGTTCTTC. The variable domain in full, completed from reference TRBV11-3 and TRBJ2-1, reads EAGVVQSPRYKIIEKKQPVAFWCNPISGHNTLYWYLQNLGQGPELLIRYENEEAVDDSQLPKDRFSAERLKGVDSTLKIQPAELGDSAVYLCASSPRRTSMNEQFFGPGTRLTVL.

This chain uses TRBV5-4 with TRBJ2-5, with D perhaps TRBD2 (7 bases). CDR1 and CDR2 (germline): SGHNT, YYREEE (reference sequence). This CDR3 has 14 amino acids. Trimming removed 1 base at V and 4 bases at J, with 11 bases between. The CDR3 loop reads CASSLKGGRETQYF. The CDR3 nucleotides read TGTGCCAGCAGCTTGAAGGGGGGGAGAGAGACCCAGTACTTC. The full variable domain, completed using reference TRBV5-4 and TRBJ2-5, is ETGVTQSPTHLIKTRGQQVTLRCSSQSGHNTVSWYQQALGQGPQFIFQYYREEENGRGNFPPRFSGLQFPNYSSELNVNALELDDSALYLCASSLKGGRETQYFGPGTRLLVL.

By sample fraction, this clonotype is medium-sized. The gene calls are TRBV6-5 and TRBJ2-3; maybe TRBD1 (6 bases). Germline V gives CDR1 MNHEY, CDR2 SVGAGI. The germline V and J ends were trimmed by 6 bases and 0 bases, with 7 bases remaining between them. The CDR3 consists of 13 residues. CDR3 region: CASRGTSTDTQYF. CDR3 DNA: TGTGCCAGCAGGGGGACAAGCACAGATACGCAGTATTTT.

This chain connects TRBV6-6 to TRBJ2-2, with 11 bases matching TRBD2. Germline CDR1 is MNHNY and CDR2 is SVGAGI (reference sequence). The V segment lost 2 bases and the J segment 3 bases; nucleotides outside the gene matches: 5. The CDR3 contains 17 residues. The CDR3, as DNA: TGTGCCAGCAGTTACGGTAGCGGGAGGGGCGACACCGGGGAGCTGTTTTTT. Translation: CASSYGSGRGDTGELFF.

At least ten counts were recorded for this clonotype. CDR3 DNA: TGTGCCAGCAGCCTAAACTACAGGGGAACTGAAGCTTTCTTT. It yields the protein CASSLNYRGTEAFF. The chain recombines TRBV3-1 with TRBJ1-1, with 7 bases identical to TRBD1. Germline V gene sequence: CDR1 LGHDT, CDR2 YNNKEL (reference sequence). V trimming: 4 bases; J trimming: 5 bases; junction bases outside the gene matches: 7. The CDR3 covers 14 residues.

This clonotype ranks as medium-sized. The V and J genes are TRBV7-3 and TRBJ2-2; D remains unclear. The CDR3 loop spans 14 amino acids. The ends were cut back, 5 bases at V and 2 bases at J, with 9 bases in the middle. Germline assignment: CDR1 SGHTA and CDR2 FQGTGA. The CDR3 DNA is TGTGCCAGCAGCAAAGACACAAACACCGGGGAGCTGTTTTTT. It codes for CASSKDTNTGELFF.